Below are 25 T cell receptor beta chains sequenced from a single sample in a study of OX40 agonist ivuxolimab in advanced cancers. The method was immunoSEQ multiplex PCR; TCRdb's version includes in-frame clones alone and lacks a portion of them. Counted here are tens of thousands of clones, 75% to 90% occurring once; the ten biggest clones make up 2.5% to 3%. The specimen comprised CD4+ or CD8+ T cells sorted from blood, sampled in a trial of the OX40 agonist ivuxolimab. These receptors all stem from an adult with an advanced solid tumor such as melanoma, head and neck, liver or kidney cancer.

This sequence joins TRBV23-1 and TRBJ1-5, with TRBD1 as a possible D gene (5 bases). TRBV23-1 qualifies as an ORF whose function is uncertain. The CDR3 contains 19 residues. Trimming cost V 3 bases and J 6 bases, with 27 bases left between them. The CDR3 spells CASSHSSAHGGGLSQPQHF. The CDR3, as DNA: TGCGCCAGCAGTCACTCGTCGGCCCACGGTGGGGGTTTAAGTCAGCCCCAGCATTTT.

The rearrangement links TRBV5-4 to TRBJ2-3; 7 bases match TRBD2. The CDR3 is 15 amino acids. V lost 4 bases and J lost 4; bases outside the gene matches: 9. The germline CDR1 and CDR2 sequences are SGHNT and YYREEE (reference sequence). The CDR3 reads CASSPGLDFSDTQYF. The CDR3 nucleotides read TGTGCCAGCAGCCCCGGACTAGATTTTTCAGATACGCAGTATTTT.

The rearrangement uses TRBV11-2 and TRBJ2-1; no clear D. Trimming took off 3 bases at V and 0 bases at J, with 12 bases between the two ends. CDR1 SGHAT and CDR2 FQNNGV come from the germline V gene. This CDR3 spans 16 amino acids. CDR3 sequence reads: CASSFSGMSSYNEQFF. The CDR3, as DNA: TGTGCCAGCAGCTTCTCAGGAATGAGCTCCTACAATGAGCAGTTCTTC.

The rearrangement uses TRBV10-1 and TRBJ2-7; no definite D call. Germline CDR1 is WNHNN and CDR2 is SYGVQD (reference sequence). Trimming cost V 0 bases and J 3 bases, with 6 bases left between them. The CDR3 has 13 residues. The CDR3: CASSESSLYEQYF. The CDR3 DNA follows: TGCGCCAGCAGTGAGTCCTCACTCTACGAGCAGTACTTC.

The V gene is TRBV7-9, the J gene TRBJ1-1; the match to TRBD1 covers 8 bases. J lost 6 bases, V lost 7 bases, and 13 bases had no gene match. The CDR3 has 15 residues. Germline loops: CDR1 SEHNR, CDR2 FQNEAQ (reference sequence). In DNA, the CDR3 is TGTGCCAGCACCACGTTTGGGCAGGGGGCGTCTGAAGCTTTCTTT. It translates to CASTTFGQGASEAFF. The variable domain in full, completed from reference TRBV7-9 and TRBJ1-1, reads DTGVSQNPRHKITKRGQNVTFRCDPISEHNRLYWYRQTLGQGPEFLTYFQNEAQLEKSRLLSDRFSAERPKGSFSTLEIQRTEQGDSAMYLCASTTFGQGASEAFFGQGTRLTVV.

The chain has TRBV18 and TRBJ1-1; D unclear. Trimming left V 3 bases short and J 1 base short, with 12 bases between. This CDR3 is built from 15 residues. Germline V gene sequence: CDR1 KGHSH, CDR2 LQKENI. CDR3 nucleotides: TGTGCCAGCTCACCCCCGAGTATTCAGAACACTGAAGCTTTCTTT. This codes for CASSPPSIQNTEAFF.

This clone was detected only a few times. V usage is TRBV11-2 and J usage is TRBJ1-6; a possible D gene is TRBD1 (5 bases). Germline CDR1 SGHAT, CDR2 FQNNGV. The V end was cut by 4 bases, the J end by 10 bases, with 14 bases between. CDR3 length: 14 amino acids. DNA for the CDR3: TGTGCCAGCAGCTGGGCTGGGGCCGTCTCACCCCTCCACTTT. Translation: CASSWAGAVSPLHF.

V usage is TRBV5-4 and J usage is TRBJ2-5; D is possibly TRBD1 or TRBD2 (6 bases each). Germline V gene lookup returns CDR1 SGHNT and CDR2 YYREEE (reference sequence). There are 18 residues in the CDR3. V lost 4 bases, J lost 6 bases, and 28 bases lay in between. DNA of the CDR3: TGTGCCAGCAGCCAATTGTGGGGGGCTCGAATTAGTAGTCAGACCCAGTACTTC. Translated, it gives CASSQLWGARISSQTQYF.

This clone was detected only once. V is TRBV6-5 and J is TRBJ2-1; unclear D gene. V was trimmed by 5 bases and J by 7 bases, leaving 18 bases between them. This CDR3 comprises 15 residues. Germline lookup yields CDR1 MNHEY and CDR2 SVGAGI. The CDR3 spells CASSQARSFLNEQFF. The CDR3 DNA is TGTGCCAGCAGTCAGGCAAGAAGTTTCTTGAATGAGCAGTTCTTC.

This chain links TRBV4-3 with TRBJ1-4; D uncertain. CDR1 and CDR2 from the germline V gene are LGHNA and YSLEER. With 0 bases removed from V and 2 bases from J, the gap between germline ends came to 13 bases. The CDR3 sequence is 17 residues long. The CDR3 loop reads CASSQDRFQVTNEKLFF. DNA of the CDR3: TGCGCCAGCAGCCAAGATCGTTTCCAAGTGACTAATGAAAAACTGTTTTTT.

This clone turned up a few times. V gene TRBV6-1 combines with J gene TRBJ1-6; the D is unclear. This CDR3 spans 14 amino acids. V lost 4 bases and J 0 bases, leaving 4 bases between the germline ends. Germline-derived CDR1 and CDR2 are MNHNS and SASEGT. CDR3 coding DNA: TGTGCCAGCAGTGGGAGCTCCTATAATTCACCCCTCCACTTT. Translated: CASSGSSYNSPLHF.

V gene TRBV19 combines with J gene TRBJ2-7; D gene ambiguous. Germline V CDR1 and CDR2: LNHDA, SQIVND (reference sequence). V was cut by 4 bases and J by 4 bases, with 17 bases left in between. The CDR3 totals 15 residues. CDR3 sequence: CASSNPSVPTYEQYF. The CDR3 DNA reads as TGTGCCAGTAGTAATCCTTCGGTCCCGACTTACGAGCAGTACTTC.

The genes are TRBV28 and TRBJ1-3; D is possibly TRBD1 (6 bases). This CDR3 contains 20 residues. Germline CDR1 is MDHEN and CDR2 is SYDVKM. Trimming removed 5 bases at V and 0 bases at J, with 26 bases between. CDR3 sequence (DNA): TGTGCCAGCAGTCCCCCCCTCACCGGGACACCGACCCTCTCTGGAAACACCATATATTTT. It yields the protein CASSPPLTGTPTLSGNTIYF.

The chain is built from TRBV4-2 and TRBJ1-1, with D possibly TRBD1 on 5 matching bases. In germline, CDR1 is LGHNA, CDR2 YNFKEQ. This CDR3 contains 18 residues. V dropped 4 bases and J dropped 2 bases, with 23 bases sitting between them. The CDR3, as DNA: TGTGCCAGCAGCCCCCTATTTCGGGGGAACAGTCTTAACACTGAAGCTTTCTTT. It yields the protein CASSPLFRGNSLNTEAFF.

V usage is TRBV27 and J usage is TRBJ2-1; D is possibly TRBD1 or TRBD2 (6 bases each). CDR3 length equals 15 residues. CDR1 and CDR2 from the germline V gene are MNHEY and SMNVEV (reference sequence). V lost 3 bases to trimming and J lost 0 bases, with 9 bases between them. The CDR3 sequence: CASSFGGGSYNEQFF. CDR3 sequence (DNA): TGTGCCAGCAGTTTTGGAGGGGGCTCCTACAATGAGCAGTTCTTC.

The J gene is TRBJ2-4, the V gene TRBV2; 8 positions match TRBD1. With 4 bases clipped from V and 5 bases from J, the junction kept 7 bases outside the gene matches. This CDR3 contains 15 residues. Per the germline V gene, CDR1 is SNHLY and CDR2 is FYNNEI. The CDR3 bases are TGTGCCAGCAGTGCGGCAGGGGGCCCCGAAAACATTCAGTACTTC. Its translation is CASSAAGGPENIQYF.

A few counts support this clone. The CDR3 DNA follows: TGTGCCAGCAGCCAGGACAGGGGGCCCGAAGCTTTCTTT. This codes for CASSQDRGPEAFF. The chain is built from TRBV7-9 and TRBJ1-1, with TRBD1 matching 11 bases. The CDR3 consists of 13 residues. Germline CDR1 reads SEHNR; CDR2 reads FQNEAQ (reference sequence). With 5 bases clipped from V and 8 bases from J, the junction kept 4 bases outside the gene matches.

The chain carries TRBV5-1 and TRBJ2-3; 11 bases agree with TRBD2. V shed 1 base, J shed 1 base, and the junction held 8 bases outside the gene matches. The CDR3 has 18 residues. Germline lookup yields CDR1 SGHRS and CDR2 YFSETQ. Here the CDR3 DNA reads TGCGCCAGCAGCTTGAATCCCCAACTAGCGGGGGGCACAGATACGCAGTATTTT. Translated, it gives CASSLNPQLAGGTDTQYF.

The chain links TRBV9 to TRBJ2-1, with 10 nucleotides matching TRBD2. Per germline, CDR1 SGDLS and CDR2 YYNGEE. J gave up 7 bases and V 0 bases, and 10 bases lay outside the gene matches. The CDR3 has 17 amino acids. CDR3 nucleotides: TGTGCCAGCAGCGTAGGGTATGAGACTAGCGGGTGGAATGAGCAGTTCTTC. Residues: CASSVGYETSGWNEQFF.

This rearrangement joins TRBV27 to TRBJ2-3, with TRBD1 as a possible D gene (6 bases). V dropped 6 bases and J dropped 1 base, with 14 bases sitting between them. Per germline, CDR1 MNHEY and CDR2 SMNVEV (reference sequence). The CDR3 totals 15 residues. Written as DNA, the CDR3 is TGTGCCAGCAGGAGGGGGTCGCGAGGCACAGATACGCAGTATTTT. Protein sequence: CASRRGSRGTDTQYF.

This clone was seen just once. The chain carries TRBV19 and TRBJ1-1; no clear D. CDR3 length equals 13 residues. Trimming took 1 base from V and 2 from J, leaving 5 bases between them. Germline-derived CDR1 and CDR2 are LNHDA and SQIVND (reference sequence). CDR3 sequence reads: CASSIGGNTEAFF. In DNA form, the CDR3 reads TGTGCCAGTAGTATAGGGGGAAACACTGAAGCTTTCTTT.

This clone occurred once. The J gene is TRBJ2-7, the V gene TRBV9, with 9 bases identical to TRBD1. CDR3 length: 13 residues. With V trimmed by 3 bases and J by 7 bases, 5 bases remained unmatched. Germline lookup yields CDR1 SGDLS and CDR2 YYNGEE. CDR3 sequence: CASSAGQGREQYF. The DNA for the CDR3 is TGTGCCAGCAGCGCCGGACAGGGGAGGGAGCAGTACTTC.

The V call is TRBV25-1, the J call TRBJ1-4; possible D gene TRBD1, 6 bases. Trimming removed 10 bases from V and 8 bases from J, with 20 bases in between. Germline-derived CDR1 and CDR2 are MGHDK and SYGVNS. This CDR3 has 14 residues. CDR3 in amino acids: CATGSGGAREKLFF. The DNA for the CDR3 is TGTGCCACTGGCTCGGGGGGCGCCCGGGAAAAACTGTTTTTT.

The rearrangement links TRBV2 to TRBJ1-1; no clear D gene. Per germline, CDR1 SNHLY and CDR2 FYNNEI. The germline V and J ends were trimmed by 7 bases and 2 bases, with 14 bases remaining between them. This CDR3 spans 14 amino acids. The CDR3 loop is CASTVRTANTEAFF. CDR3 in DNA: TGTGCCAGCACTGTTCGGACCGCAAACACTGAAGCTTTCTTT.

V usage is TRBV14 and J usage is TRBJ1-1; a weak D match, TRBD1 (6 bases). Trimming removed 0 bases at V and 5 bases at J, with 19 bases between. CDR3 length: 17 residues. Per the germline V gene, CDR1 is SGHDN and CDR2 is FVKESK. DNA for the CDR3: TGTGCCAGCAGCCAAGAATTTTCCGGGGGCCTAGGGACTGAAGCTTTCTTT. Its protein is CASSQEFSGGLGTEAFF.